This TCR beta chain was obtained from a study of T cells in Graves' hyperthyroidism and ophthalmopathy. This clonotype turned up a few times. The antigen is unknown. Germline values: CDR1 SGHDT, CDR2 YYEEEE. This CDR3 is built from 15 residues. The germline V and J ends were trimmed by 4 bases and 2 bases, with 15 bases remaining between them. Whole-study results and caveats: From stable hyperthyroidism, ophthalmopathy was separated by a 13 V-J model. Blood samples included most of the expanded thyroid clonotypes exceeding 0.001.

The investigators amplified TCR beta CDR3 regions from RNA transcripts. First-round RT-PCR with HTBI primers amplified the TCR CDR3 region. MiXCR, applied by TCRdb to the multiplex PCR reads, yields one record per CDR3 protein. Altogether fewer than 800,000 distinct CDR3 sequences are present, about 17% being singletons, with the ten largest covering approximately 8.4%. This rearrangement joins TRBV5-6 to TRBJ1-1, with D tentatively TRBD1 (5 bases). The specimen sequenced was blood. This TCR was sampled from a man aged 18-30 years with Graves' hyperthyroidism. CDR3 sequence (DNA): TGTGCCAGCAGCGCGCGACAGCAAGGTAACACTGAAGCTTTCTTT. The encoded protein is CASSARQQGNTEAFF.